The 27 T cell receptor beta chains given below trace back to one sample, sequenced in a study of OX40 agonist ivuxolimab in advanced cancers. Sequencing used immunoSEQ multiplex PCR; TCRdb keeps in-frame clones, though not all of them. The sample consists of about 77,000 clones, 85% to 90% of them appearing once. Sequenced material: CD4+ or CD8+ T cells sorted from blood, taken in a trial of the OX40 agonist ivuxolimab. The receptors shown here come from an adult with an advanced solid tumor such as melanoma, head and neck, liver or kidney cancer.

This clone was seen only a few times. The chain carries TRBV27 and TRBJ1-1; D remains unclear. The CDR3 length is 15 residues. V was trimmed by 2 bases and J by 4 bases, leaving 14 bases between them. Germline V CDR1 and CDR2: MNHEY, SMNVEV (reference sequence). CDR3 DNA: TGTGCCAGCAGTTTAGATCGGAGGCCTCGCACTGAAGCTTTCTTT. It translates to CASSLDRRPRTEAFF.

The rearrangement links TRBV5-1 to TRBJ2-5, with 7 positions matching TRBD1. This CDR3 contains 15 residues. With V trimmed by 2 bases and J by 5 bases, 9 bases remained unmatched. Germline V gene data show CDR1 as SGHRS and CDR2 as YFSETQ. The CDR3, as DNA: TGCGCCAGCAGCTTTAACCCCGGACAGGCGGAGACCCAGTACTTC. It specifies CASSFNPGQAETQYF. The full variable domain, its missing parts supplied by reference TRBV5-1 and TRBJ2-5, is KAGVTQTPRYLIKTRGQQVTLSCSPISGHRSVSWYQQTPGQGLQFLFEYFSETQRNKGNFPGRFSGRQFSNSRSEMNVSTLELGDSALYLCASSFNPGQAETQYFGPGTRLLVL.

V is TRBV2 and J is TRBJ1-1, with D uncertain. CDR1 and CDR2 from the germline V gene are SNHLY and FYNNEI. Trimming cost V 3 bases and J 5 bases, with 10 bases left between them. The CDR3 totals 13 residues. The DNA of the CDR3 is TGTGCCAGCAGTGAGGAGGGAGGAACTGAAGCTTTCTTT. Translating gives CASSEEGGTEAFF.

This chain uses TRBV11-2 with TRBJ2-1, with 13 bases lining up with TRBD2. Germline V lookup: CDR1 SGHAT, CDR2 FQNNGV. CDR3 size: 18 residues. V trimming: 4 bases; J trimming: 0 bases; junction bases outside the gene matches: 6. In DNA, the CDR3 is TGTGCCAGCAGCTCCGGGGGGACTAGCGGGACCTCCTACAATGAGCAGTTCTTC. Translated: CASSSGGTSGTSYNEQFF.

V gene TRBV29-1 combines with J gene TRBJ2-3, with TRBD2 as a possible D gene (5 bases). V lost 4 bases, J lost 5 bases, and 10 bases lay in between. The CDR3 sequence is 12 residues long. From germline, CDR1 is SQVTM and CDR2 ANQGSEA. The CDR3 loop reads CSVVLVGDTQYF. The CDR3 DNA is TGCAGCGTTGTACTAGTGGGAGATACGCAGTATTTT.

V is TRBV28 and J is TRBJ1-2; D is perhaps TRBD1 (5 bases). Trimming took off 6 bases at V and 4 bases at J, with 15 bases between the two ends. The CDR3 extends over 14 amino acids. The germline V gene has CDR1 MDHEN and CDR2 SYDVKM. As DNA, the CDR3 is TGTGCCAGCAGAGACCTCGGCGGGGGCTATGGCTACACCTTC. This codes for CASRDLGGGYGYTF.

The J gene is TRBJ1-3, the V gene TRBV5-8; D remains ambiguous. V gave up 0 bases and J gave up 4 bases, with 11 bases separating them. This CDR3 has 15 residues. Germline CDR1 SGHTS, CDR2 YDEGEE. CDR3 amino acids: CASSLVFGSGNTIYF. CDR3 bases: TGTGCCAGCAGCTTGGTCTTTGGGTCGGGAAACACCATATATTTT.

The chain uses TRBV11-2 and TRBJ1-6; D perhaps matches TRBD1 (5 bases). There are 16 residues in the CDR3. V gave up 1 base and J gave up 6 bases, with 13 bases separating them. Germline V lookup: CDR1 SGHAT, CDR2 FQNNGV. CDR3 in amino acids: CASSLVPGTSNSPLHF. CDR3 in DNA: TGTGCCAGCAGCTTAGTTCCCGGGACTAGTAATTCACCCCTCCACTTT.

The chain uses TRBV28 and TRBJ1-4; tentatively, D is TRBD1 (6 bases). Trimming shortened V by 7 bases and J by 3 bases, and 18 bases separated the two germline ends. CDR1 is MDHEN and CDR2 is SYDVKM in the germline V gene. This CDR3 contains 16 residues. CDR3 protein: CASTGGLGAANEKLFF. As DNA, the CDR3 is TGTGCCAGCACCGGGGGGCTCGGTGCTGCTAATGAAAAACTGTTTTTT.

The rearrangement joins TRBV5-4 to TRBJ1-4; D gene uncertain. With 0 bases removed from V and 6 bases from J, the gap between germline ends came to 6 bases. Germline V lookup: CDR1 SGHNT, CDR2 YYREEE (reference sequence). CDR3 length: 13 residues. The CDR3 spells CASSLDLYEKLFF. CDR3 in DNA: TGTGCCAGCAGCTTGGACTTGTATGAAAAACTGTTTTTT.

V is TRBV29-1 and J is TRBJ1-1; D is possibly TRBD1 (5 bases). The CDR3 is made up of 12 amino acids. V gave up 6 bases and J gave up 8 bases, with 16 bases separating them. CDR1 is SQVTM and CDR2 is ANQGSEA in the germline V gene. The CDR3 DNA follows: TGCAGCGTCACATCAATGGGGGGGGAAGCTTTCTTT. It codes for CSVTSMGGEAFF.

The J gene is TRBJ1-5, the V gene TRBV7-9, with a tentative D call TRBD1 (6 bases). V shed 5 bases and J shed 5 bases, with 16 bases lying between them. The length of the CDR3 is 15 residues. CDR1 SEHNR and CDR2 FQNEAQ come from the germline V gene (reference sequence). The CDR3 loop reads CASSLGGPRDQPQHF. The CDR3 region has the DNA TGTGCCAGCAGCCTAGGGGGTCCCAGGGATCAGCCCCAGCATTTT.

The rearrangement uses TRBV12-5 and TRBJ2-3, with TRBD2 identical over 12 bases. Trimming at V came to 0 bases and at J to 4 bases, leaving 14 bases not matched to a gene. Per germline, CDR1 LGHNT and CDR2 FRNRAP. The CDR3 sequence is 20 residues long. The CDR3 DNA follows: TGTGCTAGTGGTTTGGTACTAGGACTAGCGGGACCCCAAGCCCCAGATACGCAGTATTTT. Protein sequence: CASGLVLGLAGPQAPDTQYF. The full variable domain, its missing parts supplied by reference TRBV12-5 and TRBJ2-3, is DARVTQTPRHKVTEMGQEVTMRCQPILGHNTVFWYRQTMMQGLELLAYFRNRAPLDDSGMPKDRFSAEMPDATLATLKIQPSEPRDSAVYFCASGLVLGLAGPQAPDTQYFGPGTRLTVL.

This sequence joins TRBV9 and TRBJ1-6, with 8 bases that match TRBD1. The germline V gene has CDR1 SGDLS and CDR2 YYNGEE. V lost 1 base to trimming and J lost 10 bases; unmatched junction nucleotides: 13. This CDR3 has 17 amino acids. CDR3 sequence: CASSVSPTGASGSPLHF. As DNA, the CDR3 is TGTGCCAGCAGCGTATCCCCGACAGGGGCTTCGGGATCACCCCTCCACTTT.

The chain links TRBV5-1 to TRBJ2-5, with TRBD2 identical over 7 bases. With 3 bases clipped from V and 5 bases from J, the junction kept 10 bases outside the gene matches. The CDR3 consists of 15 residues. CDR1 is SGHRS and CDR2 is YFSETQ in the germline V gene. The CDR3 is CASSSSGTTFETQYF. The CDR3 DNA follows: TGCGCCAGCAGCTCGTCCGGGACTACCTTTGAGACCCAGTACTTC. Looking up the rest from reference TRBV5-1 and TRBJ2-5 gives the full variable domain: KAGVTQTPRYLIKTRGQQVTLSCSPISGHRSVSWYQQTPGQGLQFLFEYFSETQRNKGNFPGRFSGRQFSNSRSEMNVSTLELGDSALYLCASSSSGTTFETQYFGPGTRLLVL.

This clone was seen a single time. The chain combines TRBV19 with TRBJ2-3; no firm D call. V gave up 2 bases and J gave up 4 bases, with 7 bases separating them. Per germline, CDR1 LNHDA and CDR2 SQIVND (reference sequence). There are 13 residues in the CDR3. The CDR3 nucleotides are TGTGCCAGTAGTATAAACAGCCCAGATACGCAGTATTTT. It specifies CASSINSPDTQYF.

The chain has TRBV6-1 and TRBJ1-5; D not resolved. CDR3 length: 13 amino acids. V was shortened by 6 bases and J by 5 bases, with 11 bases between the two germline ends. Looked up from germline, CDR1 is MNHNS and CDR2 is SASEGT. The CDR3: CASRVGRDQPQHF. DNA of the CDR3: TGTGCCAGCAGGGTAGGGAGGGATCAGCCCCAGCATTTT.

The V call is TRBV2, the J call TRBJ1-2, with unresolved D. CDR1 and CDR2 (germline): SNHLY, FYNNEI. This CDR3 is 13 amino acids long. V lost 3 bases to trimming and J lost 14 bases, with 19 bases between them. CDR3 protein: CASSETGTRLNTF. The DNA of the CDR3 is TGTGCCAGCAGTGAGACGGGCACTCGATTAAATACCTTC. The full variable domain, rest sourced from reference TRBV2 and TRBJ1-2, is EPEVTQTPSHQVTQMGQEVILRCVPISNHLYFYWYRQILGQKVEFLVSFYNNEISEKSEIFDDQFSVERPDGSNFTLKIRSTKLEDSAMYFCASSETGTRLNTFGSGTRLTVV.

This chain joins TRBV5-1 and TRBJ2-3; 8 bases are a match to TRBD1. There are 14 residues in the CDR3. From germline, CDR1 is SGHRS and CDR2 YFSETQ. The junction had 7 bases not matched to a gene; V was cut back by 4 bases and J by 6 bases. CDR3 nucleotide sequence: TGCGCCAGCAGCCTGGGACAGGCTGGGGATACGCAGTATTTT. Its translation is CASSLGQAGDTQYF.

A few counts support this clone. The CDR3 sequence: CASSHSGTEAFF. For the CDR3, the DNA is TGTGCCAGTAGTCACTCGGGAACTGAAGCTTTCTTT. The V and J genes are TRBV19 and TRBJ1-1, with D hard to call. V was cut by 5 bases and J by 5 bases, with 9 bases left in between. Germline assignment: CDR1 LNHDA and CDR2 SQIVND (reference sequence). The CDR3 totals 12 residues.

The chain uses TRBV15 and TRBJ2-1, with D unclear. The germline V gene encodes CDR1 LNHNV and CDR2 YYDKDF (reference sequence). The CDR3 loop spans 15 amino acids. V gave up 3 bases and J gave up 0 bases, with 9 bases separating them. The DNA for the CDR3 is TGTGCCACCAGCAGTTCCGGGTTCTCCTACAATGAGCAGTTCTTC. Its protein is CATSSSGFSYNEQFF.

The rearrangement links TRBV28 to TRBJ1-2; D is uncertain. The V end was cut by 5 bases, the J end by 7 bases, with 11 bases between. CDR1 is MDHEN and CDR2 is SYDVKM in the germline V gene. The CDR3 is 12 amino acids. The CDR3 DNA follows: TGTGCCAGCAGTCCTGTCGCCCGTGGCTACACCTTC. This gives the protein CASSPVARGYTF.

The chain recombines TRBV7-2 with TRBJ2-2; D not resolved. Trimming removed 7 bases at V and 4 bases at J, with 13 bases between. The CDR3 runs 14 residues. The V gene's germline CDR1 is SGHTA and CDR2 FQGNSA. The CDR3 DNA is TGTGCCAGCACAAATATTATTCGCACCGGGGAGCTGTTTTTT. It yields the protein CASTNIIRTGELFF.

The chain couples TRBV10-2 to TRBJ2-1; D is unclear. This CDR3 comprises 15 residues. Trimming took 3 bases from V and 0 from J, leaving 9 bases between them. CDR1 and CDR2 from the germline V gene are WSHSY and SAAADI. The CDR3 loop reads CASSDTRSSYNEQFF. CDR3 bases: TGCGCCAGCAGTGATACGCGGAGCTCCTACAATGAGCAGTTCTTC.

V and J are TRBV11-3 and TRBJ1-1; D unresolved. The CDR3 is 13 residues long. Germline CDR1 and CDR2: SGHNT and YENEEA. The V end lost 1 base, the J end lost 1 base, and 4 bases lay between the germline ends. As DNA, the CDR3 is TGTGCCAGCAGCTTAGGACCGAACACTGAAGCTTTCTTT. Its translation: CASSLGPNTEAFF.

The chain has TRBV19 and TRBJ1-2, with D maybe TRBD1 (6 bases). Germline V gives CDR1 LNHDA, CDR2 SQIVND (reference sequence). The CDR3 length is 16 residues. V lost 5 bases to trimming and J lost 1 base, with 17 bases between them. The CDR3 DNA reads TGTGCCAGTAGTGTCGTTCCGGGGGCGATTAACTATGGCTACACCTTC. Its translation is CASSVVPGAINYGYTF.

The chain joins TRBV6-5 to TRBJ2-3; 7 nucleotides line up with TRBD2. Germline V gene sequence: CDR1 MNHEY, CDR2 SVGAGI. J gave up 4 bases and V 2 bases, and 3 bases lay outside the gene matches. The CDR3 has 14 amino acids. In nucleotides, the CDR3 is TGTGCCAGCAGTTACCGCGGGAGTTCAGATACGCAGTATTTT. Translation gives CASSYRGSSDTQYF.